A selection of T cell receptor beta chains follows, all from one sample in a study of T cell clusters in autoimmune cytopenias. One entry per CDR3 protein, without DNA, is what TCRdb gives after re-calling the multiplex PCR reads. In total, the table holds 2,000 to 2,500 distinct CDR3 sequences. Another study also made use of these data, one on T cell repertoires in aging, cancer and after chemotherapy.

The sequenced material came from peripheral blood. These receptors originate from a human donor with an autoimmune cytopenia or autoimmune hepatitis (not recorded which). The CDR3 runs from the conserved cysteine through the conserved F or W. Size is omitted from some rows. Given values are once, few, many or a class for expanded clones.

size,V,J,length,CDR3
medium-sized,TRBV13,TRBJ2-3,12,CASSDYTDTQYF
large,TRBV11-3,TRBJ2-3,17,CASSSGWASGHTDTQYF
medium-sized,TRBV6-5,TRBJ2-7,15,CASRRGGQATYEQYF
medium-sized,TRBV29-1,TRBJ1-1,15,CSAPLGGRGDTEAFF
NA,TRBV12-3/TRBV12-4,TRBJ1-1,12,CASSSRVSEAFF
NA,TRBV13,TRBJ2-1,15,CASSSQREGLYEQFF
NA,TRBV5-6,TRBJ1-1,11,CASSLAGAAFF
NA,TRBV18,TRBJ1-2,12,CASSNSVGGYTF
medium-sized,TRBV6-1,TRBJ2-3,15,CASMGWTANTDTQYF
NA,TRBV6-4,TRBJ2-3,14,CASSDGQGTDTQYF
NA,TRBV7-9,TRBJ1-5,15,CASSPGQGGNQPQHF
NA,TRBV6-1,TRBJ2-4,14,CASSGKTGINIQYF
NA,TRBV6-2/TRBV6-3,TRBJ2-3,16,CASSYGAASTTDTQYF
NA,TRBV6-4,TRBJ2-3,13,CASSEASTDTQYF
NA,TRBV5-1,TRBJ1-2,14,CASSQGTANYGYTF
NA,TRBV7-9,TRBJ1-1,13,CASSGFSGTEAFF
NA,TRBV11-3,TRBJ2-5,15,CASSLGGGIQETQYF
medium-sized,TRBV15,TRBJ1-2,12,CATSRDKVDGTF
NA,TRBV12-3/TRBV12-4,TRBJ1-5,15,CASSMGQGGNQPQHF
NA,TRBV7-9,TRBJ1-6,15,CASSLVSGGNSPLHF
NA,TRBV12-3/TRBV12-4,TRBJ2-1,14,CASSQGGTNNEQFF
large,TRBV29-1,TRBJ2-7,13,CSVATGGSWEQYF
NA,TRBV28,TRBJ2-3,15,CASRFQGIGTDTQYF
NA,TRBV27,TRBJ1-2,13,CASSYRVGYGYTF
NA,TRBV18,TRBJ2-1,13,CASSPLREHEQFF
NA,TRBV15,TRBJ1-1,14,CATSDGGGNTEAFF
NA,TRBV12-3/TRBV12-4,TRBJ1-5,15,CASSLEGRGGQPQHF
NA,TRBV20-1,TRBJ2-1,15,CSASGPGLYYNEQFF
medium-sized,TRBV5-5,TRBJ1-6,16,CASSLDGQGASSPLHF